This TCR beta chain derives from a study of shared clonotypes between healthy human individuals. Study-level findings and limits: What limited the represented genetic and exposure-history diversity was the small number of donors.

CD45RO-negative, CCR7-positively selected cells formed the naive CD8 fraction, excluding terminally differentiated effector memory CD45RA+ cells. The donors, healthy adults who were HIV-negative, had experienced no recent acute infections or vaccinations. Donors, without exception, were Caucasian adults residing in Nashville, Tennessee. To note about this clone: Its antigen is still unknown.

Template for every sorted-subset replicate PCR totaled roughly 200 ng DNA, around 32,000 T cell genomes. Profiling relied on immunoSEQ multiplex PCR, and the TCRdb table lists in-frame clones only, not all of them. The repertoire has just over 2,000,000 clones, approximately 94% of them found once; the top ten carry 1.1%. CDR1 is GTSNPN and CDR2 is SVGIG in the germline V gene (reference sequence). With 0 bases removed from V and 1 base from J, the gap between germline ends came to 8 bases. The CDR3 is 14 amino acids. What was sequenced was naive CD8+ T cells sorted from blood. The TCR was taken from a man aged 18 to 35 in good health. This chain uses TRBV30 with TRBJ2-3, with D hard to call. The chain's CDR3 is CAWSVEDGTDTQYF. The CDR3 DNA is TGTGCCTGGAGTGTAGAAGATGGCACAGATACGCAGTATTTT.